These T cell receptor beta chains were read from a single sample in a study of synovial regulatory T cells in juvenile arthritis. Produced via immunoSEQ multiplex PCR; TCRdb's table is partial and in-frame only. The sample holds just under 10,000 clones. The sequenced sample was Treg cells from blood. The receptors here all came from a donor younger than 35 with juvenile idiopathic arthritis. Each CDR3 is given with its conserved first and last residue. A clone size is listed for some rows: how often the clone was seen (once, few, many), or a class if it is expanded.

cdr3_aa: CASSETIIGPARHHQPQHF
j_call: TRBJ1-5
clone_size: -
v_call: TRBV21-1

cdr3_aa: CASARGGASYEQYF
j_call: TRBJ2-7
clone_size: -
v_call: TRBV7-8

cdr3_aa: CASSLVQGEGGYTF
j_call: TRBJ1-2
clone_size: -
v_call: TRBV5-4

cdr3_aa: CASSVGGAVGNTIYF
j_call: TRBJ1-3
clone_size: -
v_call: TRBV9

cdr3_aa: CAIRGGQGAAYGYTF
j_call: TRBJ1-2
clone_size: -
v_call: TRBV10-3

cdr3_aa: CASSPGTALEVYGYTF
j_call: TRBJ1-2
clone_size: medium-sized
v_call: TRBV7-9

cdr3_aa: CASIRGDTQYF
j_call: TRBJ2-3
clone_size: -
v_call: TRBV27

cdr3_aa: CASSPRTGSSYEQYF
j_call: TRBJ2-7
clone_size: -
v_call: TRBV18

cdr3_aa: CATSRDSAYEQYF
j_call: TRBJ2-7
clone_size: -
v_call: TRBV15

cdr3_aa: CASSSSGDTQYF
j_call: TRBJ2-3
clone_size: -
v_call: TRBV10-1

cdr3_aa: CASSVETQYF
j_call: TRBJ2-5
clone_size: -
v_call: TRBV9

cdr3_aa: CASSIWGQGNEKLFF
j_call: TRBJ1-4
clone_size: -
v_call: TRBV19

cdr3_aa: CASSPVGRSSTDTQYF
j_call: TRBJ2-3
clone_size: -
v_call: TRBV18

cdr3_aa: CASSALGTQYF
j_call: TRBJ2-3
clone_size: -
v_call: TRBV6-6

cdr3_aa: CASSQGSTFTF
j_call: TRBJ1-2
clone_size: -
v_call: TRBV4-1

cdr3_aa: CASSVSGHSYEQYF
j_call: TRBJ2-7
clone_size: -
v_call: TRBV6-1

cdr3_aa: CSVEFPLNTEAFF
j_call: TRBJ1-1
clone_size: -
v_call: TRBV29-1

cdr3_aa: CASSGVGFFSTDTQYF
j_call: TRBJ2-3
clone_size: medium-sized
v_call: TRBV4-1

cdr3_aa: CSVVLIVQYF
j_call: TRBJ2-5
clone_size: -
v_call: TRBV29-1

cdr3_aa: CASRDNRNLNYGYTF
j_call: TRBJ1-2
clone_size: -
v_call: TRBV6-1

cdr3_aa: CAMSRDRALEAFF
j_call: TRBJ1-1
clone_size: -
v_call: TRBV10-3

cdr3_aa: CASSLPPGTSSEQYF
j_call: TRBJ2-7
clone_size: -
v_call: TRBV28

cdr3_aa: CSVVGRGIYEQYF
j_call: TRBJ2-7
clone_size: -
v_call: TRBV29-1

cdr3_aa: CASSSTGLAQFF
j_call: TRBJ2-1
clone_size: -
v_call: TRBV5-1

cdr3_aa: CASSYPEQTENYGYTF
j_call: TRBJ1-2
clone_size: -
v_call: TRBV6-6

cdr3_aa: CASSPGQGREKLFF
j_call: TRBJ1-4
clone_size: -
v_call: TRBV4-2

cdr3_aa: CSAPIGNTIYF
j_call: TRBJ1-3
clone_size: -
v_call: TRBV20-1

cdr3_aa: CAIRTAGNTIYF
j_call: TRBJ1-3
clone_size: medium-sized
v_call: TRBV10-3

cdr3_aa: CASSQAASGTVYNSPLHF
j_call: TRBJ1-6
clone_size: -
v_call: TRBV7-2

cdr3_aa: CASSSSGRHNEQFF
j_call: TRBJ2-1
clone_size: -
v_call: TRBV28

cdr3_aa: CASSSRTGFGDTQYF
j_call: TRBJ2-3
clone_size: -
v_call: TRBV5-6

cdr3_aa: CAISGKGDEKLFF
j_call: TRBJ1-4
clone_size: -
v_call: TRBV10-3

cdr3_aa: CASSLAPETYGYTF
j_call: TRBJ1-2
clone_size: -
v_call: TRBV7-2

cdr3_aa: CASSRDPKGGRSGANVLTF
j_call: TRBJ2-6
clone_size: medium-sized
v_call: TRBV4-1

cdr3_aa: CASSQTGAINSPLHF
j_call: TRBJ1-6
clone_size: -
v_call: TRBV4-2

cdr3_aa: CAYHRGSSYEQYF
j_call: TRBJ2-7
clone_size: -
v_call: TRBV28

cdr3_aa: CASSLGRVSGANVLTF
j_call: TRBJ2-6
clone_size: -
v_call: TRBV5-5

cdr3_aa: CAYDRPRGEKLFF
j_call: TRBJ1-4
clone_size: -
v_call: TRBV30

cdr3_aa: CASRTTTLHGYTF
j_call: TRBJ1-2
clone_size: -
v_call: TRBV6-1

cdr3_aa: CASSRIPGLATDTQYF
j_call: TRBJ2-3
clone_size: -
v_call: TRBV19

cdr3_aa: CASSITGQGGTEAFF
j_call: TRBJ1-1
clone_size: -
v_call: TRBV19

cdr3_aa: CASSLRPGSGNTIYF
j_call: TRBJ1-3
clone_size: -
v_call: TRBV7-9

cdr3_aa: CASRALDSSNTEAFF
j_call: TRBJ1-1
clone_size: -
v_call: TRBV5-4